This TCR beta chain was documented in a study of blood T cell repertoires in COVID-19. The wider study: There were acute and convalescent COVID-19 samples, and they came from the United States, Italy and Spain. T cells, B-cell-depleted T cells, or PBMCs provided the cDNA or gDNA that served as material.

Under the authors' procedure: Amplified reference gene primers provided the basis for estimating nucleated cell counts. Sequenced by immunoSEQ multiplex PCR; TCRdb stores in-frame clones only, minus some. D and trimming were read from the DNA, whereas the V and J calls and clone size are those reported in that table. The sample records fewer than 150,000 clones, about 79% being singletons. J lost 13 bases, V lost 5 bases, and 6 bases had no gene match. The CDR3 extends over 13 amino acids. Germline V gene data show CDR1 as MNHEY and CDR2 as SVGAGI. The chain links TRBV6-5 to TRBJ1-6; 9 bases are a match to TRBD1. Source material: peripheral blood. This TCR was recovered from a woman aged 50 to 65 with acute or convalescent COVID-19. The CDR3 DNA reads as TGTGCCAGCAGTCAGGGGACAGGGAATCCCCTCCACTTT. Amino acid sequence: CASSQGTGNPLHF.